This T cell receptor (beta chain) was profiled in a study of T cell responses to AZD1222 COVID-19 vaccine (dated by TCRdb to about 2021). About the full investigation: Because spike-specific TCR depth and breadth did not differ between the two schedules, AZD1222 recipients who got a second dose at roughly 4 weeks were pooled with those who got a second dose at roughly 12 weeks. TCR sequencing covered some 250 trial participants: 200 to 210 given two doses of AZD1222 and 26 given two doses of MenACWY control vaccine. Enrollment into the trials was organized by age into subgroups of 18-55, 56-69 and 70-plus years, and those subgroups contained roughly 140, 27 and 60 TCR-sequenced participants, respectively.

The time point label on this specimen signifies: baseline before first vaccination. Samples from vaccinated people were obtained from the UK trials COV001 and COV002, which included a single-blind randomized controlled phase 2/3 trial of AZD1222 (ChAdOx1 nCoV-19) in healthy adults. For TCRbeta chain sequencing, PBMC samples from trial participants were taken at day 0 and at day 28 after the second dose. V loses 5 bases, J loses 2 bases, and the germline ends lie 12 bases apart. The CDR3 sequence holds 14 residues, the cysteine and phenylalanine included. Of all the DNA, just the CDR3 is kept, 42 bases in frame from base 1. The germline V gene (reference sequence) yields SEHNR for CDR1 and FQNEAQ for CDR2. The CDR3 regions of human TCRbeta chains were analyzed by immunosequencing. The study's processing was this. Repertoire TCRs were matched against a reference library of SARS-CoV-2-specific TCRs generated with the MIRA antigen-specificity platform. Breadth was defined as the fraction of unique TCRs that were SARS-CoV-2-associated, and depth was defined as the fraction of total T cells that were SARS-CoV-2-associated. Using the MIRA data, each spike-specific TCR was mapped to the spike region that the TCR reacts to and placed in a CD4 or CD8 class. Log10-transformed breadth and depth values were compared by one-way ANOVA with Sidak's multiple comparisons tests. Imported from immuneACCESS, the table was reduced by TCRdb to in-frame sequences with V and J called. These copies leave out some clones; in studies compared against another copy, an unresolved V gene accounts for under half, and the cause of the remainder is not known. D and trimming were read from the DNA, whereas the V and J calls and clone size are those reported in that table. The sample includes 100,000 to 150,000 clones, with about nine tenths observed a single time. Together, the top ten hold 11% to 15% of the sample.

Summary of the overall study and its limitations: Conclusions about previously exposed vaccinees are limited because only six or seven AZD1222 recipients were SARS-CoV-2 seropositive at baseline. The vaccine-associated CD4 TCRs covered the entire spike protein, and the dominant responses fell in regions 160-218 and 743-854. Participants were mostly white British and included more females than males, and it was suggested by the authors that clonal diversity may have been underestimated. Spike-specific TCR breadth and depth rose significantly after two AZD1222 doses compared with day 0 and with MenACWY recipients. No day 14 peak-response samples were available, so repertoires were characterized only after the peak T cell response. Nearly half of unique spike-specific TCRs reportedly recognized epitopes outside regions mutated in the B.1.351 and B.1.1.7 variants. The 56-69-year group was small, and its depth increase did not reach significance, likely because of low power.

A note on this clone: The antigen this receptor binds is unknown. There are no base qualities to consult, and no much larger clone falls within one base.

The sample consisted of peripheral blood, taken on day 0 of AZD1222 vaccination. The sequence joins TRBV7-9 to TRBJ1-1, with TRBD1 perhaps the D gene, on 5 matching bases. This TCR came from an adult in good health. The sequenced DNA is TGTGCCAGCAGCCAGAGCAGGGAAAACACTGAAGCTTTCTTT. It translates to CASSQSRENTEAFF.